This TCR beta chain was observed in a study of cytomegalovirus exposure and HLA in healthy donors (dated by TCRdb to 2017 to 2019). Study-wide context: An earlier analysis of under 600 of the donors reported 250 to 300 Gb of sequence data and roughly 100 million unique TCR beta sequences from roughly 180 million T cells. Along with the roughly 610-subject first cohort, a separate validation cohort of 120 different subjects was used. The study aimed to test whether signatures of past pathogen exposure could be identified by cataloging public T cell receptors. Around 330 gigabases of sequencing data and about 92 million unique TCR sequences made up an early release that covered nearly 650 HLA-typed donors. To decide whether each TCR beta V gene segment behaved as functional or pseudogenic, an earlier analysis of fewer than 750 of the donors relied on high-throughput TCR beta sequencing. Because of strong linkage in the cohort, a handful of DR-DQ haplotypes were treated as single units for association and clustering. High-throughput TCR immunosequencing, statistical association of individual TCRs with disease status, and machine learning were combined to predict cytomegalovirus infection status. Alongside the repertoire data, information on donor age, sex, ethnicity and CMV serostatus was compiled. Both class I and class II loci were covered by HLA typing, at four-digit resolution. In a later genetic analysis, genome-wide SNP genotypes for about three fifths of the roughly 670 donors were used, and that subset was treated as a discovery cohort. The number of donors typed differed by locus, with roughly 629-640 for A, B, C, DRB1 and DQB1, roughly 520 for DQA1, 606 for DPA1, and under 490 for DPB1. In the later analysis, no new phenotypic data were used to find candidate immune exposures; instead, reliance was placed on TCR beta sequences and their occurrence across donors. Among roughly 400 genotyped donors of the cohort, an average of approximately 220,000 unique TCR beta nucleotide sequences was sequenced per donor, of which roughly 18% were non-productive. In a later analysis, previously published TCR beta repertoires from fewer than 750 donors were re-analyzed and high-resolution HLA genotyping was added so that TCR occurrence patterns could be studied. The study used immunosequencing to profile the T cell repertoires of more than 650 subjects and linked those repertoires to cytomegalovirus serostatus. Every discovery cohort repertoire had been produced on one sequencing platform. The genetic ancestry cluster associated with self-reported Caucasian donors included over 65% of the roughly 380 genotyped donors.

The library was prepared using the immunoSEQ multiplex PCR assay. For the multiplex PCR, a mixture combining 60 forward primers for TCR Vbeta segments and 13 reverse primers for TCR Jbeta segments was used. Amplification of the CDR3 region of rearranged TCR beta genes was performed with a multiplex PCR assay on genomic DNA. On the Illumina HiSeq System, the amplified TCR beta libraries were sequenced as 87-base-pair reads. In the original analysis: Across the 500 to 850 repertoires, a later analysis counted some 81 million unique TCR beta chains, some 11 million of which were shared by at least two donors. A nearest-neighbor algorithm error-corrected the raw reads and collapsed the reads into unique sequences, merging closely related sequences to remove PCR and sequencing errors. V, D and J gene segments were assigned by aligning CDR3 sequences to IMGT reference sequences. For a sequence to be retained, a match of at least six nucleotides was required to both a V gene segment and a J gene segment. Rearrangements were classified as productive when the CDR3 lacked stop codons and remained in frame with V and J, and all other rearrangements were classified as non-productive. CDR3 was defined by IMGT convention, running from the second conserved V-encoded cysteine to the conserved J-encoded phenylalanine. The earlier analysis of 500 to 750 of the donors excluded any sequence lacking an unambiguous match to a single V gene segment. An earlier analysis of almost 600 of the donors classified V segments as functional when productive rearrangements were above 56.7% and as segregating when the standard deviation between donors was above 5%. To diagnose cytomegalovirus status from the catalog of TCR beta chain sequences, a statistical classification framework was built. In a later analysis, TCR nucleotide sequences were compared against IMGT/GENE-DB human TR gene sequences so that V and J genes could be assigned. Using the TCRdist pipeline, a later analysis assigned CDR3 sequences along with most-parsimonious VDJ recombination scenarios. A later analysis defined each TCR beta chain by its CDR3 amino acid sequence plus V-gene family, and excluded reads lacking a unique V-gene family. As a way to deal with suspected cross-contamination and a sequencing artifact, a later analysis dropped 500 to 700 nucleotide sequences that were highly shared and had low generation probability. A later analysis calculated a clonal expansion index for each public chain from normalized within-repertoire ranks of inferred template counts. In a later analysis, generation probabilities were computed with a VDJ recombination model fitted to out-of-frame rearrangements, and the resulting probabilities were checked against IGoR. In a later analysis, hypergeometric tests were used to score TCR-TCR, TCR-HLA and TCR-CMV co-occurrence, with a repertoire-size bias correction applied to TCR pairs. A later analysis estimated false discovery rates by permuting HLA or CMV assignments 20 times. A later analysis grouped co-occurring TCRs with DBSCAN, adding TCRdist sequence similarity when clustering within HLA-allele-positive subsets. Co-occurrence clustering excluded repertoires with fewer than 30,000 or more than 120,000 public chains, plus five with anomalous nucleotide sharing. In TCRdb, the immuneACCESS table is reduced to in-frame sequences with V and J assigned. These tables do not hold every clone; where another copy was compared, an unresolved V gene accounts for under half, and the others remain unexplained. That table gives V, J and clone size, and the DNA gave D and trimming. Counted in this sample were approximately 140,000 clones; around three quarters of them appeared once. The ten largest clonotypes hold around 6.6% of the sample.

The CDR3 contains 15 residues, cysteine and phenylalanine counted. Only the CDR3 DNA stays, 45 bases, in frame from base 1. The germline V gene (reference sequence) provides CDR1 MNHEY and CDR2 SMNVEV. Trimming takes 3 bases off V and 2 bases off J; junction bases not matched to a gene: 4. The cohort consisted of some 730 healthy bone marrow donors. At the time of sampling, all cohort members were nominally healthy, though unrecorded immune exposures were likely present. The donor was CMV seropositive and belonged to the group of 250 to 300 seropositive cohort members. Each donor provided a peripheral blood sample, and peripheral blood mononuclear cells were used for TCR beta sequencing. The Qiagen DNeasy Blood Extraction Kit was used to extract genomic DNA from the blood cell samples. There are a few counts of this clone. Its target antigen remains unknown. It has no much larger one-base neighbor in the sample; base qualities were not kept.

The paper as a whole reports these results and caveats: CMV serostatus was the only immune exposure information available for the cohort. Because counts were too low, about 15 rarely observed V segments, including chromosome 9 orphons, were left out of the earlier analysis of a few hundred of the donors. According to a later analysis, TCR association rates differed among HLA loci, with DRB1 alleles showing the most associated TCRs and HLA-C alleles showing the fewest. Most TCR sequences were observed very rarely across donors, whereas some public TCRs were present in many individuals. In the study, around 160 TCR beta chains were listed as associated with cytomegalovirus. Specific HLA alleles were associated with 15,000 to 20,000 TCR beta sequences at a false discovery rate of 0.05 in a later analysis. Because HLA typing was unavailable for some donors at each locus, only the typed subset was used in association tests. According to the authors, the approach could potentially be generalized to other disease states and immunological phenotypes. A further reported finding was that TCR beta sequences accurately predicted the HLA-A and HLA-B alleles for most subjects in the first cohort. An earlier analysis of approximately 570 of the donors showed that most TCR beta V segments appeared in productive rearrangements either about 87% or about 30% of the time, which broadly matched IMGT annotations. The 87-base-pair reads could not distinguish some IMGT-functional V segments, including TRBV6-2 and TRBV6-3, so those segments were excluded. Strong co-occurrence of HLA alleles, especially DR and DQ, made assigning TCR associations to individual alleles difficult. A cluster of highly shared sequence variants was judged likely to be a technical artifact of the sequencing pipeline. In both the original and validation cohorts, the classifier was reported to diagnose cytomegalovirus status with high specificity and sensitivity. A later analysis reported that several top co-occurrence clusters appeared linked to parvovirus B19, influenza, CMV and Epstein-Barr virus. In this cohort, only TCR beta chains were sequenced, and detectable features were limited by the absence of alpha or paired-chain data. In a later analysis, HLA-associated TCR beta chains showed more clonal expansion and lower generation probabilities than non-associated chains that were equally common. A later analysis found that most CMV-associated TCR beta chains appeared HLA-restricted, with HLA associations seemingly driven largely by CMV exposure. A few of the identified cytomegalovirus-associated TCR beta chains were confirmed in vitro to be specific for cytomegalovirus antigens. Linkage disequilibrium might explain the correlated functional status among segregating V segments, but an unknown experimental factor could not be excluded. A later genetic analysis reported fewer N-insertions in productive TCRs among donors in an Asian-associated ancestry cluster than the roughly 690-donor mean. Presence/absence analyses assumed roughly uniform sequencing depth across donors, an assumption that may not hold. A later genetic analysis associated a missense DCLRE1C variant with V-gene and J-gene trimming of TCR beta chains, and an independent cohort replicated the association.

The clonotype originates from a woman in her 40s in good health and CMV-seropositive. Sequencing was done on a sample of PBMCs. This chain is built from TRBV27 and TRBJ2-1; 7 junctional bases match TRBD2. The CDR3 sequence is CASSLTREPYNEQFF. The nucleotide sequence is given as TGTGCCAGCAGTTTGACGCGGGAGCCCTACAATGAGCAGTTCTTC.